The sequence of this T cell receptor (beta chain) was determined in a study of cytomegalovirus exposure and HLA in healthy donors. Across the study: Unique TCR beta sequences numbering around 110 million came from 150 million to 200 million T cells in an earlier analysis.

PCR used 60 Vbeta primers and 13 Jbeta primers. Method: immunoSEQ multiplex PCR; TCRdb's copy keeps in-frame clones and lacks some. Its table lists around 97,000 clones. Study-wide results and limits: Investigators reported fewer than 200 TCR beta chains as tied to cytomegalovirus.

The CDR3 runs 13 residues. Germline V CDR1 and CDR2: MNHEY, SMNVEV (reference sequence). Trimming cost V 3 bases and J 6 bases, with 8 bases left between them. Concerning this clone: Its antigen is unidentified.

Sequencing used PBMCs. The clonotype comes from a man in his forties or fifties in good health and CMV-seronegative. The rearrangement links TRBV27 to TRBJ2-2; possibly TRBD1 for D (5 bases). DNA for the CDR3: TGTGCCAGCAGTTTTAAAGGGGCCGGGGAGCTGTTTTTT. Translating it yields CASSFKGAGELFF.